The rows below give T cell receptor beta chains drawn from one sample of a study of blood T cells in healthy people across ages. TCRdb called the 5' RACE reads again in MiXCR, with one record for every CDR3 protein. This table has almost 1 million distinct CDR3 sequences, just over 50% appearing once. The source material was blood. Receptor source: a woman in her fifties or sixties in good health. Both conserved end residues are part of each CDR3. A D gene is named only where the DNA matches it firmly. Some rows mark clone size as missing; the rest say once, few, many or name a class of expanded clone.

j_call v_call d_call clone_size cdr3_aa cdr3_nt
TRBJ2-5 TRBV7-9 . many CASSFGLAGQETQYF TGTGCCAGCAGCTTTGGTTTAGCAGGTCAAGAGACCCAGTACTTC
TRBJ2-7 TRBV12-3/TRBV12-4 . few CASSLIGNEQYF TGTGCCAGCAGTTTGATTGGGAACGAGCAGTACTTC
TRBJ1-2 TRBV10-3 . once CAISESMGQVYGYTF TGTGCCATCAGTGAGTCGATGGGGCAGGTCTATGGCTACACCTTC
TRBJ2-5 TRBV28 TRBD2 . CASTSGGGYETQYF TGTGCCAGCACTAGCGGGGGGGGCTACGAGACCCAGTACTTC
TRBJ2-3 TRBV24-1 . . CATSEPGSTDTQYF TGTGCCACCAGTGAACCTGGCAGCACAGATACGCAGTATTTT
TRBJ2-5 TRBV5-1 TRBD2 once CASSFETSEYNEQYF TGCGCCAGCAGCTTCGAGACTAGCGAATACAATGAGCAGTACTTC
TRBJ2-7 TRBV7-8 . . CASSLFSSEQYF TGTGCCAGCAGCTTATTCTCCAGCGAGCAGTACTTC
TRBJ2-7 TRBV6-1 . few CASSPGRTAVSYEQYF TGTGCCAGCAGTCCCGGAAGGACAGCAGTCTCCTACGAGCAGTACTTC
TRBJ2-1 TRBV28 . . CASSPLAGMAGEQFF TGTGCCAGCAGTCCCCTTGCCGGTATGGCGGGTGAGCAGTTCTTC
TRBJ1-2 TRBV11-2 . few CASSLDQRGRANYGYTF TGTGCCAGCAGCTTAGATCAGCGGGGAAGGGCCAACTATGGCTACACCTTC
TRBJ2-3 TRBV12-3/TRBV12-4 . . CASSLGATQYF TGTGCCAGCAGTCTCGGGGCTACGCAGTATTTT
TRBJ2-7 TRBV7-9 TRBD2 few CASSIGTTYEQYF TGTGCCAGCAGCATCGGGACTACCTACGAGCAGTACTTC
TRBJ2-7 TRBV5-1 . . CASSLQTGSYEQYF TGCGCCAGCAGCTTGCAGACAGGATCCTACGAGCAGTACTTC
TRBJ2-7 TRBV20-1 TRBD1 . CSARVSSGTGGDYEQYF TGCAGTGCTAGAGTCTCATCCGGGACAGGGGGTGACTACGAGCAGTACTTC
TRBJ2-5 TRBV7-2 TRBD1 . CASSNTRDRQETQYF TGTGCCAGCAGCAATACCCGGGACAGGCAAGAGACCCAGTACTTC
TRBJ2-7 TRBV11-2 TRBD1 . CAGSLSGQGDYEQYF TGTGCCGGCAGCTTGTCGGGACAGGGGGACTACGAGCAGTACTTC
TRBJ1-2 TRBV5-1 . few CASSSSDVTNYGYTF TGCGCCAGCAGCTCCTCGGACGTAACTAACTATGGCTACACCTTC
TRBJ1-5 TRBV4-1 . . CASSQVIPIPHYSNQPQHF TGCGCCAGCAGCCAAGTGATCCCTATCCCCCATTATAGCAATCAGCCCCAGCATTTT
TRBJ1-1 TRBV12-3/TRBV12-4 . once CASTLGQMNTEAFF TGTGCCAGCACCCTAGGACAAATGAACACTGAAGCTTTCTTT
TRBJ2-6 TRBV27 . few CASSSWKAGANVLTF TGTGCCAGCAGTTCATGGAAGGCTGGGGCCAACGTCCTGACTTTC
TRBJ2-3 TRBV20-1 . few CSARDPDPDSVSFLYTQYF TGCAGTGCTAGAGACCCAGACCCTGATAGTGTCTCATTTTTGTATACGCAGTATTTT
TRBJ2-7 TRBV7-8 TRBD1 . CASSLAGTAAYEQYF TGTGCCAGCAGCTTAGCCGGGACAGCCGCCTACGAGCAGTACTTC
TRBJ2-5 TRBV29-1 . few CSVEELGLAKETQYF TGCAGCGTTGAAGAGCTAGGCCTAGCAAAAGAGACCCAGTACTTC
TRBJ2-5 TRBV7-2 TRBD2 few CASSLRPSGTQETQYF TGTGCCAGCAGCTTAAGGCCTAGCGGGACTCAAGAGACCCAGTACTTC
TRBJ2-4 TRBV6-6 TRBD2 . CASTPLAGVAKNIQYF TGTGCCAGCACCCCACTAGCGGGAGTTGCCAAAAACATTCAGTACTTC
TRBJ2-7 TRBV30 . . CAWSQGNYEQYF TGTGCCTGGTCCCAGGGGAACTACGAGCAGTACTTC
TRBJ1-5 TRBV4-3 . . CASSQGGLRNQPQHF TGCGCCAGCAGCCAAGGAGGATTGCGCAATCAGCCCCAGCATTTT
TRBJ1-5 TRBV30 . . CAWNVGRRNQPQHF TGTGCCTGGAATGTCGGACGGAGGAATCAGCCCCAGCATTTT
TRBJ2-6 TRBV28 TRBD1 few CASSLGPDRVGISGANVLTF TGTGCCAGCAGTTTGGGGCCGGACAGGGTGGGAATTTCTGGGGCCAACGTCCTGACTTTC
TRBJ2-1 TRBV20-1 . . CSARDIQASYNEQFF TGCAGTGCTAGAGATATCCAGGCCTCCTACAATGAGCAGTTCTTC
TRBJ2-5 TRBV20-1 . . CSAPYRAETQYF TGCAGTGCCCCTTACAGGGCGGAGACCCAGTACTTC
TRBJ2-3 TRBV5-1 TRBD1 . CASSLQGAHGTDTQYF TGCGCCAGCAGCTTACAGGGGGCGCATGGCACAGATACGCAGTATTTT
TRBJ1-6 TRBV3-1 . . CASSRGDSPLHF TGTGCCAGCAGCCGGGGGGATTCACCCCTCCACTTT
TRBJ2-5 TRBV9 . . CASSSRLGWETQYF TGTGCCAGCAGCTCCAGACTTGGGTGGGAGACCCAGTACTTC
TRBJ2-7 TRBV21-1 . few CASPQADEQYF TGTGCCAGCCCCCAGGCCGACGAGCAGTACTTC
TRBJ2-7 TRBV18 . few CASLPTDRKSYEQYF TGTGCCAGCTTACCGACAGACCGAAAAAGCTACGAGCAGTACTTC
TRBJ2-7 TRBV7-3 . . CASSLTVGKWREQYF TGTGCCAGCAGCTTAACGGTAGGGAAGTGGCGCGAGCAGTACTTC
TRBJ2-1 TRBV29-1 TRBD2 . CSVAGAGLAGARYLHEQFF TGCAGCGTTGCAGGGGCGGGACTAGCGGGAGCTCGGTACCTCCATGAGCAGTTCTTC
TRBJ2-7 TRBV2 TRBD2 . CASGLAGGAEQYF TGTGCCAGCGGACTAGCGGGAGGAGCCGAGCAGTACTTC
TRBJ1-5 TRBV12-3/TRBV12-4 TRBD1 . CASSVQGLDQPQHF TGTGCCAGCAGTGTACAGGGGCTGGACCAGCCCCAGCATTTT